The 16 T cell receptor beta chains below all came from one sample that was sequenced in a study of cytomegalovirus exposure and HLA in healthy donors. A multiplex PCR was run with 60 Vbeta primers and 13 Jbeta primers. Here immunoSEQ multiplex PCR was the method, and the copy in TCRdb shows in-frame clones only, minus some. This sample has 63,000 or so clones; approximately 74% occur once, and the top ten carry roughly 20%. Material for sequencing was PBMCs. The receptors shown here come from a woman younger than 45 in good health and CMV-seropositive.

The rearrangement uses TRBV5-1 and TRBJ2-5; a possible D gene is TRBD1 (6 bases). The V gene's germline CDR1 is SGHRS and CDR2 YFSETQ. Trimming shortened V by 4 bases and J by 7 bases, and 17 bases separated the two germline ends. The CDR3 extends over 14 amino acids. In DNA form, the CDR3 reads TGCGCCAGCAGCACACAGGGAGAAGATAGGACCCAGTACTTC. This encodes CASSTQGEDRTQYF.

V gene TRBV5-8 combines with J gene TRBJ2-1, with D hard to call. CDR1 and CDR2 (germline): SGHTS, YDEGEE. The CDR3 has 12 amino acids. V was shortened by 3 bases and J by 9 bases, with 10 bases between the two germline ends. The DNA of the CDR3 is TGTGCCAGCAGCTATAACGTAGTTGAGCAGTTCTTC. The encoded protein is CASSYNVVEQFF. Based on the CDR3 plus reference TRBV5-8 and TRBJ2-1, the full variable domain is EAGVTQSPTHLIKTRGQQATLRCSPISGHTSVYWYQQALGLGLQFLLWYDEGEERNRGNFPPRFSGRQFPNYSSELNVNALELEDSALYLCASSYNVVEQFFGPGTRLTVL.

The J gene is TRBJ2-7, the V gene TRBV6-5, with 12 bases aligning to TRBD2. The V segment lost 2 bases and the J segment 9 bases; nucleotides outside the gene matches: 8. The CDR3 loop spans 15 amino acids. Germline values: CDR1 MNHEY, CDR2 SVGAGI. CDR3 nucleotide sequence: TGTGCCAGCAGTTACCGCTCCGGGACTAGCGGGTTGCAGTACTTC. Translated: CASSYRSGTSGLQYF.

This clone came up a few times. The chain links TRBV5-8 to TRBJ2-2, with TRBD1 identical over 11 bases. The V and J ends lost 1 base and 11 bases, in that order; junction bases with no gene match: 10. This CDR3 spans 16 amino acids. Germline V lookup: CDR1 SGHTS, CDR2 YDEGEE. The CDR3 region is CASSLWTGGNRGELFF. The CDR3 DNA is TGTGCCAGCAGCTTGTGGACAGGGGGCAACCGAGGAGAGCTGTTTTTT.

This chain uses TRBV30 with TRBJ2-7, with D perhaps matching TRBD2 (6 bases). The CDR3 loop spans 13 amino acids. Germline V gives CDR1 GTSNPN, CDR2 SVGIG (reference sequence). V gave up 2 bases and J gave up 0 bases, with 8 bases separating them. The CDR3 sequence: CAWSSGGSYEQYF. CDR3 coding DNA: TGTGCCTGGAGTTCCGGGGGCTCCTACGAGCAGTACTTC.

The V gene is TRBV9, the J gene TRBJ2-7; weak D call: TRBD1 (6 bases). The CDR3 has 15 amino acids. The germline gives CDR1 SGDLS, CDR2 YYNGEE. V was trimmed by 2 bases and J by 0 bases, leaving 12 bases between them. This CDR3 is CASSVGTLSSYEQYF. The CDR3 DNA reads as TGTGCCAGCAGCGTGGGGACACTAAGCTCCTACGAGCAGTACTTC.

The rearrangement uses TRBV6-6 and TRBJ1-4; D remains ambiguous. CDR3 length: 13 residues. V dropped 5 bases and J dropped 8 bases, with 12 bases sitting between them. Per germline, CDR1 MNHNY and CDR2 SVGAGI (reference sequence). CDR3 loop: CASSRSESEKLFF. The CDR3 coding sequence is TGTGCCAGCAGTAGATCGGAGAGCGAAAAACTGTTTTTT.

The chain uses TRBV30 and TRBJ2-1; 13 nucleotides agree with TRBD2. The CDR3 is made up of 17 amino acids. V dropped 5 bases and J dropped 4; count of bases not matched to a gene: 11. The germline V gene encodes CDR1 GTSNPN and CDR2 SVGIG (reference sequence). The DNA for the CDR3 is TGTGCCTGGCAGGGACTAGCGGGAAACCTGGGTTACAATGAGCAGTTCTTC. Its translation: CAWQGLAGNLGYNEQFF.

CDR3 amino acids: CAWAQGSTGNTIYF. In DNA form, the CDR3 reads TGTGCCTGGGCGCAGGGGTCTACGGGAAACACCATATATTTT. The genes are TRBV30 and TRBJ1-3; TRBD1 might be the D (6 bases). Germline-derived CDR1 and CDR2 are GTSNPN and SVGIG (reference sequence). Trimming removed 5 bases from V and 4 bases from J, with 15 bases in between. The CDR3 has 14 amino acids.

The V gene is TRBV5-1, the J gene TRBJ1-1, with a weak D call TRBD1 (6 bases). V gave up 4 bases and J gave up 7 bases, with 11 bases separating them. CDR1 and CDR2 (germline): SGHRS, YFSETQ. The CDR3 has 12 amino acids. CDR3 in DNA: TGCGCCAGCAGCATTCAGGGGATTGAAGCTTTCTTT. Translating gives CASSIQGIEAFF. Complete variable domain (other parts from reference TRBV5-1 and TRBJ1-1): KAGVTQTPRYLIKTRGQQVTLSCSPISGHRSVSWYQQTPGQGLQFLFEYFSETQRNKGNFPGRFSGRQFSNSRSEMNVSTLELGDSALYLCASSIQGIEAFFGQGTRLTVV.

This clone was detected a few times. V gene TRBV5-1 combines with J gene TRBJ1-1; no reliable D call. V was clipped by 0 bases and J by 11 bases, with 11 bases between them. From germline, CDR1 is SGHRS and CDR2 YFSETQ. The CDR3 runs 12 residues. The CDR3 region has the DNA TGCGCCAGCAGCTTGGGACACTCGGGGGCTTTCTTT. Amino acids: CASSLGHSGAFF.

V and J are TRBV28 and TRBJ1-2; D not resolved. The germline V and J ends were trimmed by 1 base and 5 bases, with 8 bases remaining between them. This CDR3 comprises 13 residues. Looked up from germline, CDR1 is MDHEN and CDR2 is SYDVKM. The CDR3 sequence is CASSLLSGYGYTF. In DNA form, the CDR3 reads TGTGCCAGCAGTTTATTGTCCGGGTATGGCTACACCTTC.

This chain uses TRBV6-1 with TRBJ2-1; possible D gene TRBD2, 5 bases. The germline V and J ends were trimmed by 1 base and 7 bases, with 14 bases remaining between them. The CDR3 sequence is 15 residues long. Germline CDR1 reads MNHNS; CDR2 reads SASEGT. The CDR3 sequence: CASSEVRLRVNEQFF. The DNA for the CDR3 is TGTGCCAGCAGTGAAGTACGGTTGCGGGTTAATGAGCAGTTCTTC.

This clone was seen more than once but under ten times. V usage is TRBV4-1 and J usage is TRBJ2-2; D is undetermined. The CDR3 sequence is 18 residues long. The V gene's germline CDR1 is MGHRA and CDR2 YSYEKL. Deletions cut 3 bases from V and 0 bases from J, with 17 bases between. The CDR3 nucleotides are TGCGCCAGCAGCCAGTTCGGCCGGCGCGGCTCGAACACCGGGGAGCTGTTTTTT. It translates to CASSQFGRRGSNTGELFF.

The CDR3 bases are TGTGCCAGCAGGGGTGGACTAGCGGGTGAGACCCAGTACTTC. Residues: CASRGGLAGETQYF. The chain combines TRBV28 with TRBJ2-5, with 11 nucleotides matching TRBD2. This CDR3 spans 14 amino acids. Losses at the gene ends were 6 bases for V and 5 bases for J; bases not matched to a gene: 5. CDR1 is MDHEN, CDR2 SYDVKM, per germline.

In DNA form, the CDR3 reads TGTGCCAGCAGCGGAGGGATGATGAACACTGAAGCTTTCTTT. Amino acid sequence: CASSGGMMNTEAFF. V usage is TRBV28 and J usage is TRBJ1-1; unclear D gene. The V gene lost 6 bases and the J gene lost 0 bases, with 11 bases spanning the gap. Per germline, CDR1 MDHEN and CDR2 SYDVKM. The CDR3 runs 14 residues.